Sequencing of this TCR beta chain was carried out in a study of CXCR3-negative and CXCR3-positive naive CD8 T cells (dated by TCRdb to between 2018 and 2021). In the study overall: In total, about 150 million TRB reads were obtained, corresponding to roughly 1.5 +/- 0.3 million reads per library. TRBV-TRBJ cluster analysis included naive subsets from 5 donors and memory cells from 3 donors. Diversity and physicochemical repertoire analyses covered some ten donors pooled from two independent experiments. Broader findings and caveats from the paper: Freshly isolated PBMCs were used for most assays because CXCR3 expression partially decreased after cryopreservation. Both naive subsets had comparably high repertoire diversity, while memory CD8+ T cells had much lower repertoire diversity. Because surface CD5, which has been linked to self-reactivity in mice, was comparable between naive subsets, TCR interaction strength was also inferred from TRB CDR3 physicochemical properties. Naive CXCR3-negative and CXCR3-positive cells from the same donor showed similar TRBV-TRBJ usage, whereas memory cells showed distinct patterns. Compared with CXCR3-negative naive cells, CXCR3-positive naive cells had TRB CDR3s with higher hydrophobicity (lower Kidera factor 4), lower energy, and higher strength and volume indices.

Comments on this clonotype: It has no known antigen specificity.

Each CD8+ T cell subset was flow-sorted in triplicate, and 300,000 or so cells per subset were placed directly into RLT lysis buffer. To exclude memory contaminants, naive CD8+ T cells were stringently defined as CD45RO-CCR7+CD27+CD95-. Peripheral blood mononuclear cells were isolated from buffy coats by standard density gradient centrifugation. A FACSAria III was used to flow-sort naive CXCR3-negative and CXCR3-positive CD8+ T cells. Total RNA was extracted from sorted cells using an RNeasy Mini Kit. Sequencing was performed on a NextSeq 550. The Human TCR Profiling Kit (MiLaboratory) was used to prepare UMI-labeled 5' RACE TRB cDNA libraries. cDNA synthesis used the entire amount of extracted RNA, and PCR amplification then used the entire amount of cDNA produced. Libraries were prepared in parallel with an identical number of PCR cycles. Turning to the authors' computational methods: With a requirement of at least two reads per UMI, MIGEC and MiXCR extracted about 52,000 +/- 9,100 unique UMI-labeled TRB cDNA molecules per library. An average of approximately 40,000 +/- 10,000 functional in-frame TRB CDR3 nucleotide clonotypes without stop codons was found per library. After each sample was downsampled to 5000 UMI-labeled TRB molecules, VDJtools was used to calculate diversity metrics such as normalized Shannon-Wiener and Chao1. VDJtools computed clonotype-size-weighted physicochemical properties of the central five CDR3 residues: interaction energy, strength, volume and Kidera factor 4. With the reads reprocessed by TCRdb, a single entry stands for each CDR3 protein sequence and no DNA is reported. The V and J calls reflect TCRdb's pipeline rather than the authors' work. The sample table gives some 150,000 distinct CDR3 sequences. Of the sample, around 0.44% falls within the top ten clones.

The CDR3 starts with the cysteine, ends with the phenylalanine, and has 13 residues. Only the protein is available. The germline V gene (reference sequence) supplies CDR1 SEHNR and CDR2 FQNEAQ. Sequenced input: naive CXCR3+ CD8+ T cells from blood. The intended sense of this specimen's cell subset or site label: CD45RO-CCR7+CD27+CD95- naive CD8+ T cells expressing CXCR3 (TNR3+). This TCR derives from a human donor in good health. Some clones in this sample may be carry-over from other donors' samples. Rearrangement joined TRBV7-9 to TRBJ2-7. The CDR3 reads CASSPRSSYEQYF.